The 2 T cell receptor beta chains given below trace back to one sample, sequenced in a study of CD8 T cells in Susac syndrome. RNA amounts of about 0.5 to 1 ug underwent reverse transcription with random hexamers. MiXCR, applied by TCRdb to the immunoSEQ multiplex PCR reads, yields one record per CDR3 protein. The sample lists some 150,000 distinct CDR3 sequences, approximately 94% seen once, with 0.07% to 0.1% in the top ten. The sample taken for sequencing was CD4+ T cells from PBMCs. The receptors come from a human donor in good health.

This clonotype was counted a few times. The J gene is TRBJ2-7, the V gene TRBV11-2; D is possibly TRBD1 (6 bases). Germline assignment: CDR1 SGHAT and CDR2 FQNNGV. The CDR3 covers 15 residues. V lost 1 base, J lost 4 bases, and 14 bases lay in between. CDR3 nucleotides: TGTGCCAGCAGCTTAGTAGGGCCAGGGGCGTACGAGCAGTACTTC. Its translation: CASSLVGPGAYEQYF.

The chain combines TRBV6-6 with TRBJ1-1, with D hard to call. The ends were cut back, 5 bases at V and 7 bases at J, with 17 bases in the middle. In germline, CDR1 is MNHNY, CDR2 SVGAGI (reference sequence). The CDR3 is 14 amino acids. CDR3 nucleotide sequence: TGTGCCAGCAGTACAGTCTTAACCGGGAATGAAGCTTTCTTT. Translated, it gives CASSTVLTGNEAFF.